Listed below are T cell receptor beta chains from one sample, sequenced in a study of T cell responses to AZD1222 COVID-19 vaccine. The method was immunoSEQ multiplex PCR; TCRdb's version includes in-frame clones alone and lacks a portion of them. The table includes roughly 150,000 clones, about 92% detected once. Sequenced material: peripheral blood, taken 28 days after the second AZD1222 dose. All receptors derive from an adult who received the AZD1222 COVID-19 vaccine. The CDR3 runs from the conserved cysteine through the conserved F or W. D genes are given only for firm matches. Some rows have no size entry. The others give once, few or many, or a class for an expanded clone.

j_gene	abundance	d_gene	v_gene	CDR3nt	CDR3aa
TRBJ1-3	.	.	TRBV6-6	TGTGCCAGCAGGGTCAACTCTGGAAACACCATATATTTT	CASRVNSGNTIYF
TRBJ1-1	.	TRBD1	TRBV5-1	TGCGCCAGCAGCAGCCGGGACAGCCACCTGAACACTGAAGCTTTCTTT	CASSSRDSHLNTEAFF
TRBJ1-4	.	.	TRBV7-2	TGTGCCAGCAGCTCCCAGGGTTCAACTAATGAAAAACTGTTTTTT	CASSSQGSTNEKLFF
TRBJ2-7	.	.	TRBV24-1	TGTGCCACCAGTGCATCCCAGGGGTGGAGGTGCCGGTACGAGCAGTACTTC	CATSASQGWRCRYEQYF
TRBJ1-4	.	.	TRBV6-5	TGTGCCAGCAGTCGGACAACTAATGAAAAACTGTTTTTT	CASSRTTNEKLFF
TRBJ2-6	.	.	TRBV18	TGTGCCAGCTCACTATCAGGGTTTGCTGGGGCCAACGTCCTGACTTTC	CASSLSGFAGANVLTF
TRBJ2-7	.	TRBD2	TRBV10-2	TGCGCCAGCACTGGGACTAGCGGAGGCTACGAGCAGTACTTC	CASTGTSGGYEQYF
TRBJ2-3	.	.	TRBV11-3	TGTGCCAGCAGCTTAGTGCGGACAGATACGCAGTATTTT	CASSLVRTDTQYF
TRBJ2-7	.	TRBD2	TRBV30	TGTGCCTGGACTAGCGGGAGTCACGAGCAGTACTTC	CAWTSGSHEQYF
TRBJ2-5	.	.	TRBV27	TGTGCCAGCAGCCCGGGGCAAGAGACCCAGTACTTC	CASSPGQETQYF
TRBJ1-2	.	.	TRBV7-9	TGTGCCAGCAGCTTAGCAGGCCACTATGGCTACACCTTC	CASSLAGHYGYTF
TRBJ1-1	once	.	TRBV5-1	TGCGCCAGCAGCTTGGGGCCCCCCATAGGCGCTGAAGCTTTCTTT	CASSLGPPIGAEAFF
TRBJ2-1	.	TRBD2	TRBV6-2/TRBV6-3	TGTGCCAGCAGTTCCAGCGGGAACTACAATGAGCAGTTCTTC	CASSSSGNYNEQFF
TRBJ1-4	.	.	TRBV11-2	TGTGCCAGCAGCTTAGGGCAGCTAAATGAAAAACTGTTTTTT	CASSLGQLNEKLFF